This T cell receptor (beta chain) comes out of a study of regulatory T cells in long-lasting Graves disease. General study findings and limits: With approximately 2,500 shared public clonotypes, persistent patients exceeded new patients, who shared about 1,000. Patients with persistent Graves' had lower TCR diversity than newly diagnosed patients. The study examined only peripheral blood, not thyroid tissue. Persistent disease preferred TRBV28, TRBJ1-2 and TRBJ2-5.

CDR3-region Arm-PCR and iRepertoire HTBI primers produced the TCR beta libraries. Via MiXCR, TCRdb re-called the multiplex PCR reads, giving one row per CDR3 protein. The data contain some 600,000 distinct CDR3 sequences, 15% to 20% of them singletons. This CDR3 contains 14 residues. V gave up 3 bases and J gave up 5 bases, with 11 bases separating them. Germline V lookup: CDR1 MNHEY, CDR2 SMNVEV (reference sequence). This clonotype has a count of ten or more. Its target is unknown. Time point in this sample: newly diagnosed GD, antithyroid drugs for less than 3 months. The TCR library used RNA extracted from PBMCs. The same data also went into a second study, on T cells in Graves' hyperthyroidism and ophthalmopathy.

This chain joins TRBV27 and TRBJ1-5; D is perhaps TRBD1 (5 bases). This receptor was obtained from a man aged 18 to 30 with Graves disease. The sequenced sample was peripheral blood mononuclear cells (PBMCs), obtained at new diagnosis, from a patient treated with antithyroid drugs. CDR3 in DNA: TGTGCCAGCAGTTTGAAAGGGGCGGATCAGCCCCAGCATTTT. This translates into CASSLKGADQPQHF.